Sequencing of this T cell receptor beta chain was carried out in a study of blood T cell repertoires in COVID-19. Looking at the study overall: Spain, Italy and the United States supplied samples that represented acute and convalescent COVID-19. Nucleic acid was either cDNA or gDNA, and it came from T cells, B-cell-depleted T cells, or PBMCs.

Germline CDR1 is SGHNT and CDR2 is YYREEE (reference sequence). This CDR3 has 16 amino acids. Trimming cost V 1 base and J 1 base; bases outside gene matches: 4. Exposed volunteers were people who met a COVID-19 case within 2 weeks before study entry. Sequencing used immunoSEQ multiplex PCR; TCRdb keeps in-frame clones, though not all of them. The repertoire holds some 340,000 clones, 90% seen once, with about 4% in the top ten. The chain carries TRBV5-4 and TRBJ2-2; 7 bases match TRBD1. Sequenced: PBMCs or T cells enriched from blood (not recorded which). The source is a woman in her thirties who had been exposed to COVID-19. CDR3 in DNA: TGTGCCAGCAGCTTGCCCGGACAGGTGAACACCGGGGAGCTGTTTTTT. Translating it yields CASSLPGQVNTGELFF. Based on the CDR3 plus reference TRBV5-4 and TRBJ2-2, the full variable domain is ETGVTQSPTHLIKTRGQQVTLRCSSQSGHNTVSWYQQALGQGPQFIFQYYREEENGRGNFPPRFSGLQFPNYSSELNVNALELDDSALYLCASSLPGQVNTGELFFGEGSRLTVL.